The 6 T cell receptor beta chains below come from one sample, sequenced in a study of PD-1 blockade in classical Hodgkin lymphoma. Method: immunoSEQ multiplex PCR; TCRdb's copy keeps in-frame clones and lacks some. The table shows over 85,000 clones, with 90% occurring only once. Time point denoted: cycle 4 day 1 (C4D1), after 6 weeks of nivolumab. Autologous stem cell transplantation was followed by relapse in every patient, and brentuximab vedotin exposure varied. The sequencing used peripheral blood mononuclear cells (PBMCs), collected before the fourth cycle of nivolumab. These receptors originate from a human donor with classical Hodgkin lymphoma.

A few counts support this clone. V and J are TRBV5-4 and TRBJ2-3, with 11 bases lining up with TRBD2. CDR1 SGHNT and CDR2 YYREEE come from the germline V gene (reference sequence). This CDR3 is built from 17 residues. With 0 bases clipped from V and 0 bases from J, the junction kept 3 bases outside the gene matches. The CDR3 nucleotides read TGTGCCAGCAGCTTGGTTTTAGCGGGGGGGAGCACAGATACGCAGTATTTT. Its protein product is CASSLVLAGGSTDTQYF.

This chain uses TRBV2 with TRBJ1-1, with D perhaps TRBD1 (6 bases). The germline V gene encodes CDR1 SNHLY and CDR2 FYNNEI. Trimming removed 3 bases from V and 0 bases from J, with 17 bases in between. The CDR3 runs 17 residues. CDR3 bases: TGTGCCAGCAGTGATACAAGCGGGACACACATGAACACTGAAGCTTTCTTT. Its protein is CASSDTSGTHMNTEAFF.

The chain has TRBV5-1 and TRBJ1-2, with D perhaps matching TRBD1 (5 bases). CDR1 is SGHRS, CDR2 YFSETQ, per germline. V lost 4 bases to trimming and J lost 1 base, with 8 bases between them. The CDR3 is made up of 13 amino acids. The CDR3 reads CASSGTDNYGYTF. CDR3 DNA: TGCGCCAGCAGCGGGACCGATAACTATGGCTACACCTTC.

The rearrangement uses TRBV9 and TRBJ1-3, with TRBD1 matching over 11 bases. The CDR3 sequence is 14 residues long. CDR1 and CDR2 from the germline V gene are SGDLS and YYNGEE. Trimming removed 4 bases from V and 7 bases from J; junction bases left unmatched: 4. The CDR3 loop is CASSHRDRGNTIYF. The DNA for the CDR3 is TGTGCCAGCAGCCACCGGGACAGGGGGAACACCATATATTTT.

The chain uses TRBV9 and TRBJ2-1, with no clear D. Germline V gene data show CDR1 as SGDLS and CDR2 as YYNGEE. V was clipped by 0 bases and J by 4 bases, with 8 bases between them. CDR3 length: 14 amino acids. CDR3 nucleotides: TGTGCCAGCAGCGTAGACGCAGGTTACAATGAGCAGTTCTTC. Protein sequence: CASSVDAGYNEQFF.

This clone was recorded only once. The CDR3 here is CASSHNGLTSVNNEQFF. The CDR3 DNA follows: TGTGCCAGCTCACACAACGGCCTGACTAGCGTCAACAATGAGCAGTTCTTC. The gene calls are TRBV18 and TRBJ2-1; 8 bases line up with TRBD2. The CDR3 extends over 17 amino acids. J gave up 5 bases and V 4 bases, and 13 bases lay outside the gene matches. Germline V gives CDR1 KGHSH, CDR2 LQKENI.